This passage covers 8 T cell receptor beta chains from one sample sequenced in a study of T cells in Graves' hyperthyroidism and ophthalmopathy. RNA transcripts yielded amplified TCR beta CDR3 regions. A set of HTBI primers served as the primers for a first-round RT-PCR of the TCR CDR3. TCRdb passed the multiplex PCR reads through MiXCR, listing each CDR3 protein once. The sample lists about 590,000 distinct CDR3 sequences; roughly 14% were seen once. The sequenced sample was blood. All receptors come from a young woman with Graves' hyperthyroidism.

This sequence joins TRBV27 and TRBJ2-5; D gene uncertain. The CDR3 length is 13 residues. The germline V and J ends were trimmed by 2 bases and 2 bases, with 6 bases remaining between them. The germline CDR1 and CDR2 sequences are MNHEY and SMNVEV (reference sequence). Here the CDR3 DNA reads TGTGCCAGCAGTTTACCAGGACAAGAGACCCAGTACTTC. Its translation: CASSLPGQETQYF.

This clonotype was counted between two and nine times. The chain uses TRBV19 and TRBJ2-1, with 13 positions matching TRBD2. This CDR3 has 16 residues. V gave up 3 bases and J gave up 7 bases; unmatched junction bases: 6. The germline gives CDR1 LNHDA, CDR2 SQIVND (reference sequence). The chain's CDR3 is CASSIRTSGSMNEQFF. CDR3 nucleotides: TGTGCCAGTAGTATTCGGACTAGCGGGAGTATGAATGAGCAGTTCTTC.

Ten or more counts support this clonotype. CDR3 DNA sequence: TGTGCCAGCAGCCTTAGGACTAGCGGGAGTTCCGAGCAGTACTTC. Translation gives CASSLRTSGSSEQYF. The V call is TRBV7-2, the J call TRBJ2-7, with 13 nucleotides matching TRBD2. V shed 5 bases and J 6 bases; nucleotides not matched to a gene: 7. Germline CDR1 SGHTA, CDR2 FQGNSA. The CDR3 runs 15 residues.

In its sample, this clonotype was seen many times. V is TRBV7-3 and J is TRBJ1-1, with TRBD1 matching 7 bases. The CDR3 has 15 residues. CDR1 SGHTA and CDR2 FQGTGA come from the germline V gene. With V trimmed by 5 bases and J by 0 bases, 6 bases remained unmatched. The CDR3 spells CASSPGGGMNTEAFF. The CDR3 DNA reads as TGTGCCAGCAGCCCAGGGGGGGGAATGAACACTGAAGCTTTCTTT.

This clonotype came up many times. The chain has TRBV7-9 and TRBJ2-5; D is perhaps TRBD1 (5 bases). Germline assignment: CDR1 SEHNR and CDR2 FQNEAQ (reference sequence). The ends were cut back, 0 bases at V and 5 bases at J, with 13 bases in the middle. This CDR3 comprises 15 residues. CDR3 DNA sequence: TGTGCCAGCAGCTTAGCGCTCAGGGTCGGGGAGACCCAGTACTTC. It specifies CASSLALRVGETQYF. The full variable domain, its missing parts supplied by reference TRBV7-9 and TRBJ2-5, is DTGVSQNPRHKITKRGQNVTFRCDPISEHNRLYWYRQTLGQGPEFLTYFQNEAQLEKSRLLSDRFSAERPKGSFSTLEIQRTEQGDSAMYLCASSLALRVGETQYFGPGTRLLVL.

This clonotype was counted at least ten times. The chain uses TRBV12-3 or TRBV12-4 and TRBJ2-4, with D perhaps TRBD2 (5 bases). The V gene lost 3 bases and the J gene lost 0 bases, with 9 bases spanning the gap. The CDR3 spans 15 residues. The CDR3 region has the DNA TGTGCCAGCAGTTTCGGGGAGATAGCCAAAAACATTCAGTACTTC. The encoded protein is CASSFGEIAKNIQYF.

This clonotype turned up a few times. The chain couples TRBV6-2 or TRBV6-3 to TRBJ2-5; no definite D call. V was cut by 2 bases and J by 1 base, with 11 bases left in between. Germline loops: CDR1 MNHEY, CDR2 SVGEGT. This CDR3 has 15 amino acids. The CDR3 coding sequence is TGTGCCAGCAGTTACGGCGGCAGGTCCCAAGAGACCCAGTACTTC. Translating gives CASSYGGRSQETQYF.

This clonotype was counted between two and nine times. This chain links TRBV7-9 with TRBJ2-2; D is unresolved. The germline V gene has CDR1 SEHNR and CDR2 FQNEAQ (reference sequence). This CDR3 is built from 12 residues. Trimming removed 10 bases from V and 4 bases from J, with 10 bases in between. CDR3 amino acids: CATIEITGELFF. The CDR3 DNA is TGTGCCACCATTGAGATCACCGGGGAGCTGTTTTTT.